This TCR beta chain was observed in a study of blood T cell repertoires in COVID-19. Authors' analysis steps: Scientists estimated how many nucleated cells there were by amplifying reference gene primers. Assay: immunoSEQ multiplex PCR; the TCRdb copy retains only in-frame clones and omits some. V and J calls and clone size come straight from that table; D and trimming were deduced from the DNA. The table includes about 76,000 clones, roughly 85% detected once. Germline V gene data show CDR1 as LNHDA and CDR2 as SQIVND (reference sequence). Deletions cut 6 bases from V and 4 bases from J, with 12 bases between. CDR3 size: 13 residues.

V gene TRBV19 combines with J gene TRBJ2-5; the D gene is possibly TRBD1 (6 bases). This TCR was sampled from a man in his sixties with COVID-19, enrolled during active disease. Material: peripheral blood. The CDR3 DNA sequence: TGTGCCAGTAGCGACAGGCTGCTAGAGACCCAGTACTTC. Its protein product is CASSDRLLETQYF. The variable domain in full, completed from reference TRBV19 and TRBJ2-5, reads DGGITQSPKYLFRKEGQNVTLSCEQNLNHDAMYWYRQDPGQGLRLIYYSQIVNDFQKGDIAEGYSVSREKKESFPLTVTSAQKNPTAFYLCASSDRLLETQYFGPGTRLLVL.